Below, one TCR beta chain is given with its context. This clonotype was recorded a few times. The antigen it binds to is not known. No base quality values were provided; no much bigger clone lies one nucleotide off. The data originate from a study (dated by TCRdb to the mid-2010s). Turning to the overall study: The study set out to test whether tumor-infiltrating Tregs in breast cancer get recruited from blood Tregs or are instead converted in situ from other CD4+ T cell subsets.

The Miltenyi Naive CD4+ T Cell Isolation kit was used to purify naive CD4+ T cells, and Tregs were depleted with CD25 microbeads. Tregs, naive and memory CD4+ T cells from tumor, blood and ipsilateral draining lymph nodes of a few breast cancer patients underwent full-length TCR alpha and beta sequencing. Tumor tissue and lymph nodes from ipsilateral axillary dissection were perfused with PBS, minced and digested with collagenase I and hyaluronidase. Ficoll density gradient centrifugation was used to isolate mononuclear cells from lymph nodes or from under 55 ml of peripheral blood. FACS confirmed that the sorted cell populations were more than 90% pure. Broad study findings and their caveats: Rather than covering whole repertoires, validation in the larger cohort was restricted to a single TCR beta V-J rearrangement. The TCR alpha and beta sequences of tumor-infiltrating Tregs showed the greatest overlap with tumor naive CD4+ T cells, followed by blood naive CD4+ T cells. In terms of TCR gene usage, tumor memory CD4+ T cells clustered together with blood and lymph node memory CD4+ cells, as well as with lymph node naive CD4+ cells.

Amplification of full-length TCR variable regions was done by 5' RACE PCR using constant-region reverse primers, and this step was followed by semi-nested PCR with Nested Universal Primer A. Using the ReliaPrep RNA Cell Miniprep System, total RNA was extracted, and the SMARTer RACE 5'/3' Kit was then used to reverse transcribe the RNA into 5'RACE-ready cDNA. An Illumina MiSeq was used to sequence the full-length TCR alpha and beta libraries, which had been barcoded with multiplex adaptors. In the authors' own workflow: For each of nine subset-tissue groups, sequencing data from the five patients were combined, and the groups were compared by unsupervised clustering of TCR gene usage. The Morisita-Horn index was used to calculate repertoire similarity, with shared sequences weighted by how much each contributed to each repertoire. TCRdb's own reprocessing of the public reads used fastp at Q25 and MiXCR and kept productive beta chains. Each entry is one CDR3 protein sequence, shown with its most common DNA and genes. The V and J calls here are based on TCRdb, not the publication. Present in this sample are around 43,000 distinct CDR3 sequences, approximately 17% of which were seen just once. 2.5% to 3% of the sample comes from the top ten.

V and J are truncated by 2 bases and 2 bases respectively, leaving an intervening sequence of 9 bases. The CDR3, cysteine through phenylalanine, is 14 amino acids long. Only the CDR3 region is kept as DNA, spanning 42 bases read in frame from base 1. According to the germline V gene, CDR1 reads SGHRS and CDR2 reads YFSETQ. This TCR was recovered from a female donor with breast cancer. Recombination linked TRBV5-1 to TRBJ2-3; the D gene may be TRBD1 or TRBD2, since each aligns over 5 bases. The sample was naive CD4+ T cells sorted from a lymph node. Sample cell subset or site, as interpreted from the label and publication: naive CD4+ T cells, CD4+CD45RA+CD25-. The CDR3 amino acid sequence is: CASSLDGATDTQYF. The bases are TGCGCCAGCAGCTTAGACGGGGCCACAGATACGCAGTATTTT.